The clone carrying this T cell receptor (beta chain) occurred many times. Its antigen is unknown. The authors sorted naive CD8 T cells as CD8+CD4-CCR7+CD45RA+. Preparation methods for the bulk TCR libraries were those previously described, with listed TCR primers. TCRdb fed the PCR reads into MiXCR, producing one record per CDR3 protein. The table has some 320,000 distinct CDR3 sequences, 20% to 25% seen once. Germline V gene sequence: CDR1 SGHKS, CDR2 YYEKEE (reference sequence). The CDR3 sequence is 13 residues long. V lost 2 bases, J lost 4 bases, and 8 bases lay in between. This entry is derived from a study of molecular identifiers for immune sequencing clone quantification. Study in general: Replicate runs used RNA from roughly 20,000 or 100,000 naive CD8 cells, which was split five ways into aliquots, and four of those aliquots were then sequenced. Study conclusions and caveats: Clones carrying above 20 RNA copies accounted for over 97% of effector molecules, under 1% in naive cells.

The TCR comes from a human donor in good health. Some libraries in this study had Jurkat cell RNA spiked in. J is TRBJ2-3 and V is TRBV5-5, with unresolved D. The specimen was naive CD8+ T cells from blood, with Jurkat cell RNA spiked in. Subset defined: FACS-sorted CD8+CD4-CCR7+CD45RA+ naive T cells. CDR3 protein: CASSFLPPDTQYF. CDR3 sequence (DNA): TGTGCCAGCAGCTTCCTACCCCCAGATACGCAGTATTTT.